The sequence of this T cell receptor (beta chain) was determined in a study of blood T cell repertoires in COVID-19. In the study overall: Sources were T cells, B-cell-depleted T cells, or PBMCs; the material itself was cDNA or gDNA.

Here immunoSEQ multiplex PCR was the method, and the copy in TCRdb shows in-frame clones only, minus some. In the table there are about 81,000 clones, about 84% of which are singletons. V lost 10 bases to trimming and J lost 2 bases, with 11 bases between them. Germline values: CDR1 MNHEY, CDR2 SVGAGI. This CDR3 comprises 12 residues. The receptor was isolated from an older woman with acute or convalescent COVID-19. Sequencing was performed on peripheral blood. V gene TRBV6-5 combines with J gene TRBJ2-5, with D possibly being TRBD1 (5 bases). CDR3 amino acids: CATTGLQETQYF. CDR3 nucleotide sequence: TGTGCCACCACAGGTTTACAAGAGACCCAGTACTTC.